This T cell receptor (beta chain) comes out of a study of cytomegalovirus exposure and HLA in healthy donors. J was trimmed by 5 bases and V by 3 bases; bases with no gene match: 8. The length of the CDR3 is 16 residues. Per the germline V gene, CDR1 is MGHDK and CDR2 is SYGVNS. With 60 Vbeta and 13 Jbeta primers, the PCR was carried out. Sequencing was performed with immunoSEQ multiplex PCR; in TCRdb, only in-frame clones are kept and a portion is missing. The sample gives over 100,000 clones, about 76% of which show up once; under 10% is in the top ten. Details on this clone: Antigen specificity is unknown.

Study-level findings and limits: For TCR beta chains, V- and J-gene trimming was later linked to a missense DCLRE1C variant.

Input material: PBMCs. The rearrangement links TRBV25-1 to TRBJ1-4; TRBD1 aligns across 8 bases. The TCR originated in a man in his forties in good health and CMV-seronegative. In DNA form, the CDR3 reads TGTGCCAGCAGTGAGCGTCGACAGGGGCCAAATGAAAAACTGTTTTTT. This gives the protein CASSERRQGPNEKLFF.